Listed below are T cell receptor beta chains from one sample, sequenced in a study of blood T cell repertoires in COVID-19. Only in-frame clones appear in the TCRdb table, and some are missing; sequencing was by immunoSEQ multiplex PCR. The sample has over 450,000 clones, about 89% seen once. What was sequenced was peripheral blood. Receptor source: a woman between 50 and 59 years old with COVID-19, enrolled during active disease. Each CDR3 is given with its conserved first and last residue. Some rows have no size entry. The others give once, few or many, or a class for an expanded clone.

v_call	cdr3_length	j_call	clone_size	cdr3_aa
TRBV13	15	TRBJ2-7	NA	CASSRASGGAYEQYF
TRBV6-1	14	TRBJ1-2	NA	CASSEARPVYGYTF
TRBV4-2	14	TRBJ2-1	NA	CASSQDGLVNEQFF
TRBV10-3	16	TRBJ2-1	NA	CAISVERGGLTNEQFF
TRBV6-5	16	TRBJ1-1	NA	CASSSGQGIAGTEAFF
TRBV15	16	TRBJ1-4	NA	CATSRGLGVVNEKLFF
TRBV9	15	TRBJ2-2	NA	CASSVALVSTGELFF
TRBV7-9	15	TRBJ1-6	few	CASSLQGVDNSPLHF
TRBV6-1	13	TRBJ1-3	NA	CASSEDRGDTIYF
TRBV27	13	TRBJ1-1	NA	CASSLDSGTEAFF
TRBV5-4	15	TRBJ2-3	NA	CASSRSGGGTDTQYF
TRBV6-5	15	TRBJ1-5	once	CASRFRGGSNQPQHF
TRBV19	14	TRBJ1-2	once	CASSMGSVNYGYTF
TRBV5-1	14	TRBJ1-1	NA	CASSPQVMNTEAFF
TRBV4-1	16	TRBJ1-3	NA	CASSHPGVKSGNTIYF
TRBV10-1	13	TRBJ2-1	NA	CASSDLSGGEQFF
TRBV5-1	13	TRBJ2-3	NA	CASSPLTTDTQYF
TRBV19	18	TRBJ1-6	NA	CASSISPPTGAYNSPLHF